A single sample is the source of the 9 T cell receptor beta chains below, sequenced in a study of T-cell memory formation after mild COVID-19. TCRdb reanalysed the 5' RACE reads using MiXCR and keeps one entry per CDR3 protein. Seen here are roughly 310,000 distinct CDR3 sequences, about a sixth observed once, and the top ten hold about 22%. Sequencing input: PBMCs or a T cell subset sorted from them (not recorded which). The receptor set was obtained from a man aged 18 to 30 who had mild COVID-19 (a few samples of this study predate the infection). Cell type and time point are not known.

CDR3 nucleotide sequence: TGCAGCGTTGCAGGGGATGGCACTGAAGCTTTCTTT. Amino acid sequence: CSVAGDGTEAFF. This sequence joins TRBV29-1 and TRBJ1-1, with D perhaps TRBD1 (6 bases). This CDR3 spans 12 amino acids. V was pared by 4 bases and J by 4 bases, with 10 bases between. Germline values: CDR1 SQVTM, CDR2 ANQGSEA.

The gene calls are TRBV30 and TRBJ1-5; 9 bases align to TRBD1. Trimming cost V 2 bases and J 6 bases; bases outside gene matches: 2. The CDR3 has 13 residues. From germline, CDR1 is GTSNPN and CDR2 SVGIG (reference sequence). The CDR3 here is CAWSRQGGQPQHF. In DNA, the CDR3 is TGTGCCTGGAGTAGACAGGGGGGTCAGCCCCAGCATTTT.

This chain links TRBV12-5 with TRBJ1-1; the match to TRBD1 covers 7 bases. This CDR3 contains 14 residues. The germline CDR1 and CDR2 sequences are LGHNT and FRNRAP. Germline trimming cut 3 bases from V and 7 bases from J; bases unmatched to any gene: 8. DNA for the CDR3: TGTGCTAGTGGTTTTGGGCAGGGGGAAGGTGAAGCTTTCTTT. Its protein product is CASGFGQGEGEAFF.

This clonotype came up a few times. The rearrangement links TRBV28 to TRBJ2-3; D possibly matches TRBD1 or TRBD2 (5 bases each). Germline CDR1 reads MDHEN; CDR2 reads SYDVKM. This CDR3 contains 11 residues. Trimming removed 8 bases at V and 9 bases at J, with 12 bases between. Written as DNA, the CDR3 is TGTGCCAGCGGCTCCGGGACGACGCAGTATTTT. It codes for CASGSGTTQYF.

This clonotype has only a few counts. The chain joins TRBV2 to TRBJ2-3, with TRBD2 identical over 11 bases. V was pared by 10 bases and J by 5 bases, with 5 bases of the junction left unmatched. The CDR3 contains 13 residues. Germline CDR1 reads SNHLY; CDR2 reads FYNNEI. Here the CDR3 DNA reads TGTGCCACAACTAGCGGGGGAGAAGATACGCAGTATTTT. It specifies CATTSGGEDTQYF.

On this clonotype itself: The junction and the germline gene differ at one end; a read error may be behind it. The rearrangement uses TRBV7-7 and TRBJ2-5, with 8 positions matching TRBD2. CDR3 length equals 15 residues. Germline values: CDR1 SSHAT, CDR2 FNYEAQ (reference sequence). This chain's CDR3 is CASSSARGGLETQYF. CDR3 nucleotides: TGTGCTAGCAGCTCGGCCCGGGGGGGTCTAGAGACCCAGTACTTC. Full variable domain (missing parts from reference TRBV7-7 and TRBJ2-5): GAGVSQSPRYKVTKRGQDVTLRCDPISSHATLYWYQQALGQGPEFLTYFNYEAQPDKSGLPSDRFSAERPEGSISTLTIQRTEQRDSAMYRCASSSARGGLETQYFGPGTRLLVL.

This clonotype was observed a handful of times. The chain employs TRBV11-2 and TRBJ2-1; no clear D. The germline gives CDR1 SGHAT, CDR2 FQNNGV. Trimming took 0 bases from V and 4 from J, leaving 10 bases between them. The CDR3 totals 15 residues. CDR3 protein: CASSLDRLQYNEQFF. CDR3 DNA sequence: TGTGCCAGCAGCTTAGATCGATTGCAGTACAATGAGCAGTTCTTC.

This clonotype appeared once. The rearrangement links TRBV28 to TRBJ2-1, with TRBD1 matching 8 bases. The CDR3 runs to 17 residues. The V gene's germline CDR1 is MDHEN and CDR2 SYDVKM. The ends lost 2 bases at V and 7 bases at J; junction bases unmatched: 13. DNA of the CDR3: TGTGCCAGCAGTTTAATTTTTGTGGCGCAGGGGGCAAATGAGCAGTTCTTC. Its protein product is CASSLIFVAQGANEQFF. The entire variable domain, with the rest obtained from reference TRBV28 and TRBJ2-1, is as follows: DVKVTQSSRYLVKRTGEKVFLECVQDMDHENMFWYRQDPGLGLRLIYFSYDVKMKEKGDIPEGYSVSREKKERFSLILESASTNQTSMYLCASSLIFVAQGANEQFFGPGTRLTVL.

This clonotype was observed many times. The chain combines TRBV29-1 with TRBJ1-1, with D perhaps TRBD1 (5 bases). The V end lost 7 bases, the J end lost 3 bases, and 18 bases lay between the germline ends. This CDR3 has 14 residues. Germline V gene sequence: CDR1 SQVTM, CDR2 ANQGSEA. CDR3 protein: CSGRRGDQDTEAFF. The CDR3 DNA reads as TGCAGCGGTCGCCGGGGCGATCAGGACACTGAAGCTTTCTTT.